The T cell receptor beta chain under discussion was sequenced for a study of Graves' ophthalmopathy and Graves' hyperthyroidism. Amplified TCR beta CDR3 regions were obtained using RNA transcripts as template. HTBI-primed RT-PCR formed the first round, and a multiplex PCR formed the second. TCRdb reprocessed the multiplex PCR reads via MiXCR and lists one record per CDR3 protein. This table has over 40,000 distinct CDR3 sequences, around half appearing once. Lactation, pregnancy, uncontrolled infections and other autoimmune diseases were all grounds for excluding patients. At least ten counts were recorded for this clonotype. The germline CDR1 and CDR2 sequences are DFQATT and SNEGSKA (reference sequence). The CDR3 contains 15 residues. The V gene lost 2 bases and the J gene lost 4 bases, with 18 bases spanning the gap.

V usage is TRBV20-1 and J usage is TRBJ2-7; D is possibly TRBD1 (6 bases). The receptor was derived from an adult man with Graves' ophthalmopathy. Sequencing was done on a sample of peripheral blood. CDR3 sequence reads: CSARNLGEGVYEQYF. In DNA form, the CDR3 reads TGCAGTGCTAGAAACTTAGGAGAGGGGGTTTACGAGCAGTACTTC.